This T cell receptor beta chain came from a study of blood T cell repertoires in COVID-19. This CDR3 is built from 13 residues. The germline V gene has CDR1 GTSNPN and CDR2 SVGIG (reference sequence). V shed 4 bases and J shed 0 bases, with 7 bases lying between them. The cohort comprised adults aged about 18 to 100 years residing in approximately 25 US areas. Donors in Cohort 3 counted as recovered after two negative PCRs, clearance, or symptom resolution. TCRdb keeps only in-frame clones here, not all; method: immunoSEQ multiplex PCR. Among about 200,000 clones, roughly 82% were seen once, and the ten largest hold 10% to 15%.

Sequencing was performed on PBMCs or T cells enriched from blood (not recorded which). This chain joins TRBV30 and TRBJ1-3; D gene uncertain. The TCR comes from a man in his forties or fifties who had recovered from COVID-19. CDR3 in DNA: TGTGCCTGGAACATACGCTCTGGAAACACCATATATTTT. It specifies CAWNIRSGNTIYF.